These 22 T cell receptor beta chains were all obtained from the same sample, sequenced in a study of spatial heterogeneity in lung cancer. As to time point: sample taken at primary tumor resection. Unsorted tumor, nontumor lung tissue or cryopreserved PBMC supplied the whole RNA. One entry per CDR3 protein, called by TCRdb with MiXCR from the 5' RACE reads. The sample records about 38,000 distinct CDR3 sequences, 6.5% to 8.5% being singletons. The sequences come from PBMCs, collected at surgery. These receptors all come from a male donor with early-stage non-small cell lung cancer.

The V call is TRBV11-2, the J call TRBJ2-3, with 7 bases fitting TRBD2. With 2 bases clipped from V and 4 bases from J, the junction kept 6 bases outside the gene matches. Per germline, CDR1 SGHAT and CDR2 FQNNGV. The CDR3 has 15 residues. This CDR3 is CASSLWGGSADTQYF. CDR3 coding DNA: TGTGCCAGCAGCTTATGGGGAGGGAGTGCAGATACGCAGTATTTT.

This clonotype occurred many times. The rearrangement uses TRBV29-1 and TRBJ2-1; TRBD1 matches at 10 bases. V lost 7 bases to trimming and J lost 4 bases; unmatched junction nucleotides: 1. This CDR3 region has 12 residues. From germline, CDR1 is SQVTM and CDR2 ANQGSEA. The DNA for the CDR3 is TGCAGCGGGACAGGGGGATACAATGAGCAGTTCTTC. It codes for CSGTGGYNEQFF.

This clonotype was picked up a small number of times. This chain joins TRBV4-1 and TRBJ2-7; maybe TRBD1 (6 bases). The CDR3 runs to 15 residues. CDR1 is MGHRA, CDR2 YSYEKL, per germline. The ends were cut back, 4 bases at V and 0 bases at J, with 13 bases in the middle. The CDR3 DNA sequence: TGCGCCAGCAGCCCCGACAGGACAGTCTCCTACGAGCAGTACTTC. Translating gives CASSPDRTVSYEQYF.

This clonotype was detected a few times. The V gene is TRBV20-1, the J gene TRBJ2-5, with TRBD2 as a possible D gene (5 bases). The germline V gene has CDR1 DFQATT and CDR2 SNEGSKA (reference sequence). CDR3 length equals 12 residues. V lost 5 bases and J lost 9, with 16 bases in between. In nucleotides, the CDR3 is TGCAGTGCTCTGGAGGCCGCGGGTGCCCAGTACTTC. Translated: CSALEAAGAQYF.

This chain links TRBV10-3 with TRBJ2-7; 8 bases match TRBD2. The ends lost 8 bases at V and 5 bases at J; junction bases unmatched: 8. The germline V gene has CDR1 ENHRY and CDR2 SYGVKD. This CDR3 is built from 13 residues. This CDR3 reads CAISERGNDEQYF. CDR3 sequence (DNA): TGTGCCATCTCTGAGCGGGGGAATGACGAGCAGTACTTC.

This clonotype appeared many times. The chain uses TRBV3-1 and TRBJ1-1; D is ambiguous. Germline loops: CDR1 LGHDT, CDR2 YNNKEL (reference sequence). There are 12 residues in the CDR3. The ends were cut back, 3 bases at V and 1 base at J, with 3 bases in the middle. The CDR3 coding sequence is TGTGCCAGCAGCCACGAGAACACTGAAGCTTTCTTT. This gives the protein CASSHENTEAFF.

This clonotype turned up a few times. One junction end disagrees with the germline gene, perhaps due to a read error. This chain links TRBV2 with TRBJ2-2, with TRBD2 matching over 7 bases. The CDR3 spans 15 residues. Looked up from germline, CDR1 is SNHLY and CDR2 is FYNNEI. CDR3 in amino acids: CVSSDGLGRTGELFF. The CDR3 region has the DNA TGTGTCAGCAGTGACGGCCTCGGGAGGACCGGGGAGCTGTTTTTT. The complete variable domain, with remaining parts taken from reference TRBV2 and TRBJ2-2, reads EPEVTQTPSHQVTQMGQEVILRCVPISNHLYFYWYRQILGQKVEFLVSFYNNEISEKSEIFDDQFSVERPDGSNFTLKIRSTKLEDSAMYFCVSSDGLGRTGELFFGEGSRLTVL.

This clonotype was detected ten times or more. The rearrangement joins TRBV6-2 or TRBV6-3 to TRBJ2-5; D gene unclear. CDR3 length: 15 residues. The V and J ends lost 3 bases and 3 bases respectively, with 14 bases between them. The V gene's germline CDR1 is MNHEY and CDR2 SVGEGT. Written as DNA, the CDR3 is TGTGCCAGCAGTTATGGGTTCGCGAAAAAAGAGACCCAGTACTTC. Amino acid sequence: CASSYGFAKKETQYF.

This chain links TRBV7-9 with TRBJ1-2; D gene uncertain. Per the germline V gene, CDR1 is SEHNR and CDR2 is FQNEAQ (reference sequence). V lost 3 bases and J lost 6, with 8 bases in between. The CDR3 spans 12 residues. The CDR3 nucleotides read TGTGCCAGCAGCTTCGACGGTCATGGCTACACCTTC. It is translated as CASSFDGHGYTF.

This clonotype has a count of ten or more. The V and J genes are TRBV7-9 and TRBJ2-7; D ambiguous. CDR1 is SEHNR and CDR2 is FQNEAQ in the germline V gene (reference sequence). The CDR3 consists of 13 residues. Trimming took off 1 base at V and 9 bases at J, with 13 bases between the two ends. In DNA form, the CDR3 reads TGTGCCAGCAGCTTAGGAACTTTCGGCGGGCAGTACGTC. Residues: CASSLGTFGGQYV.

This clonotype was picked up a small number of times. The chain uses TRBV30 and TRBJ1-2; 10 bases match TRBD1. V gave up 2 bases and J gave up 2 bases; unmatched junction bases: 2. Germline assignment: CDR1 GTSNPN and CDR2 SVGIG (reference sequence). The CDR3 extends over 14 amino acids. The CDR3 DNA is TGTGCCTGGAGTAAGGGACAGGGGAACTATGGCTACACCTTC. Encoded protein: CAWSKGQGNYGYTF.

This clonotype has a handful of counts. The J gene is TRBJ2-5, the V gene TRBV27; the D gene is possibly TRBD1 (6 bases). This CDR3 is built from 15 residues. The ends were cut back, 5 bases at V and 1 base at J, with 14 bases in the middle. Germline CDR1 is MNHEY and CDR2 is SMNVEV (reference sequence). The CDR3 DNA sequence: TGTGCCAGCAGTCCCCTGAAGGGGGTCCAAGAGACCCAGTACTTC. Translation gives CASSPLKGVQETQYF.

This clonotype appeared many times. V usage is TRBV12-3 or TRBV12-4 and J usage is TRBJ1-5; maybe TRBD1 (5 bases). This CDR3 region has 14 residues. V lost 6 bases and J 1 base, leaving 10 bases between the germline ends. CDR3 residues: CASSFDSSNQPQHF. DNA of the CDR3: TGTGCCAGCAGCTTCGACAGCAGCAATCAGCCCCAGCATTTT.

This clonotype was found many times. The chain uses TRBV2 and TRBJ2-7, with 8 bases aligning to TRBD2. The ends lost 6 bases at V and 2 bases at J; junction bases unmatched: 6. This CDR3 is 14 amino acids long. Germline CDR1 and CDR2: SNHLY and FYNNEI. The CDR3 sequence is CASRGAGAPYEQYF. CDR3 nucleotides: TGTGCCAGCAGAGGAGCGGGGGCCCCCTACGAGCAGTACTTC. Using reference TRBV2 and TRBJ2-7 for the parts outside the CDR3, the full variable domain is EPEVTQTPSHQVTQMGQEVILRCVPISNHLYFYWYRQILGQKVEFLVSFYNNEISEKSEIFDDQFSVERPDGSNFTLKIRSTKLEDSAMYFCASRGAGAPYEQYFGPGTRLTVT.

The rearrangement links TRBV6-1 to TRBJ1-4; no firm D call. V was cut by 3 bases and J by 8 bases, with 10 bases left in between. CDR1 is MNHNS and CDR2 is SASEGT in the germline V gene. The CDR3 covers 13 residues. The CDR3 is CASSERAREKLFF. As DNA, the CDR3 is TGTGCCAGCAGTGAGAGGGCGCGGGAAAAACTGTTTTTT.

There are many counts of this clonotype. The chain has TRBV7-9 and TRBJ1-6, with a tentative D call TRBD1 (6 bases). V dropped 3 bases and J dropped 10 bases, with 13 bases sitting between them. The CDR3 has 14 amino acids. Per the germline V gene, CDR1 is SEHNR and CDR2 is FQNEAQ (reference sequence). The CDR3 bases are TGTGCCAGCAGCTTGGGACACAAGGGCTCACCCCTCCACTTT. Translation: CASSLGHKGSPLHF.

This clonotype was counted ten times or more. V usage is TRBV6-2 or TRBV6-3 and J usage is TRBJ1-1; D unresolved. The length of the CDR3 is 15 residues. Between the trimmed V and J ends, which lost 4 bases and 3 bases, there was a span of 15 bases. Germline CDR1 and CDR2: MNHEY and SVGEGT. CDR3 sequence: CASSSRGVGDTEAFF. The CDR3 nucleotides are TGTGCCAGCAGTTCCCGCGGGGTCGGGGACACTGAAGCTTTCTTT.

This clonotype was seen at least ten times. The rearrangement links TRBV7-9 to TRBJ1-2; no clear D gene. From germline, CDR1 is SEHNR and CDR2 FQNEAQ (reference sequence). This CDR3 comprises 11 residues. Deletions cut 4 bases from V and 3 bases from J, with 3 bases between. The CDR3 sequence is CASSYDYGYTF. DNA for the CDR3: TGTGCCAGCAGCTACGACTATGGCTACACCTTC.

This clonotype was detected ten times or more. This chain links TRBV6-5 with TRBJ2-3; D is undetermined. CDR3 length: 13 amino acids. Germline-derived CDR1 and CDR2 are MNHEY and SVGAGI. The ends were cut back, 2 bases at V and 4 bases at J, with 7 bases in the middle. The CDR3 DNA reads as TGTGCCAGCAGTTACGTTGGGGCAGATACGCAGTATTTT. It is translated as CASSYVGADTQYF.

This clonotype was found a few times. The V gene is TRBV7-2, the J gene TRBJ2-7, with D tentatively TRBD2 (5 bases). CDR1 and CDR2 from the germline V gene are SGHTA and FQGNSA. The CDR3 covers 12 residues. V was cut by 8 bases and J by 2 bases, with 10 bases left in between. The chain's CDR3 is CASGGSPYEQYF. The CDR3 DNA is TGTGCCAGCGGCGGGTCCCCCTACGAGCAGTACTTC.

The rearrangement links TRBV20-1 to TRBJ2-1; 9 bases align to TRBD2. Trimming at V came to 1 base and at J to 9 bases, leaving 4 bases not matched to a gene. CDR1 is DFQATT, CDR2 SNEGSKA, per germline (reference sequence). This CDR3 comprises 13 residues. The DNA for the CDR3 is TGCAGTGCTAGAGTACGACTAGCGGCTGAGCAGTTCTTC. Translation gives CSARVRLAAEQFF.

This clonotype was recorded many times. J is TRBJ2-1 and V is TRBV4-3, with 10 bases aligning to TRBD1. The ends lost 4 bases at V and 8 bases at J; junction bases unmatched: 5. The CDR3 is 14 amino acids. The germline gives CDR1 LGHNA, CDR2 YSLEER. The CDR3 here is CASSRTGGWDEQFF. Here the CDR3 DNA reads TGCGCCAGCAGCCGGACAGGGGGGTGGGATGAGCAGTTCTTC.